A selection of T cell receptor beta chains follows, all from one sample in a study of T cells after yellow fever vaccination. TCRdb called the 5' RACE reads again in MiXCR, with one record for every CDR3 protein. Here the sample spans hundreds of thousands of distinct CDR3 sequences, under 7.5% being singletons. Sequencing was performed on PBMCs, taken 5 days after the yellow fever booster vaccination. The receptor source for this set is a man aged 30-40 years who received the YFV17D yellow fever vaccine. Both conserved end residues are part of each CDR3. Each record gives: clone size, V gene, D gene, J gene, CDR3 protein, CDR3 DNA. D genes are given only for firm matches. Clone size is not always given. Where it is, it says once, few, many or a class for expanded clones.

clone size: many
V gene: TRBV7-6
D gene: NA
J gene: TRBJ1-1
CDR3 protein: CASSPHSGGVEAFF
CDR3 DNA: TGTGCCAGCAGCCCCCACTCCGGGGGGGTTGAAGCTTTCTTT

clone size: few
V gene: TRBV10-2
D gene: NA
J gene: TRBJ2-5
CDR3 protein: CASTEGRAQYF
CDR3 DNA: TGCGCCAGCACGGAGGGGCGGGCCCAGTACTTC

clone size: few
V gene: TRBV19
D gene: NA
J gene: TRBJ1-2
CDR3 protein: CASFDNGGAGGGYTF
CDR3 DNA: TGTGCCAGCTTCGACAACGGGGGCGCGGGAGGAGGCTACACCTTC

clone size: NA
V gene: TRBV14
D gene: NA
J gene: TRBJ2-7
CDR3 protein: CASSPEVGPDAYEQYF
CDR3 DNA: TGTGCCAGCAGCCCAGAGGTGGGCCCTGACGCCTACGAGCAGTACTTC

clone size: many
V gene: TRBV5-1
D gene: NA
J gene: TRBJ2-7
CDR3 protein: CASSAGQSAYEQYF
CDR3 DNA: TGCGCCAGCAGCGCGGGACAGTCAGCCTACGAGCAGTACTTC

clone size: few
V gene: TRBV10-3
D gene: TRBD2
J gene: TRBJ2-5
CDR3 protein: CAISYGGETQYF
CDR3 DNA: TGTGCCATCAGTTACGGGGGGGAGACCCAGTACTTC

clone size: many
V gene: TRBV29-1
D gene: NA
J gene: TRBJ2-4
CDR3 protein: CSAHSPKNIQYF
CDR3 DNA: TGCAGCGCCCACAGCCCCAAAAACATTCAGTACTTC

clone size: many
V gene: TRBV5-1
D gene: NA
J gene: TRBJ2-1
CDR3 protein: CASSFVPDYNEQFF
CDR3 DNA: TGCGCCAGCAGCTTCGTCCCAGACTACAATGAGCAGTTCTTC

clone size: NA
V gene: TRBV4-1
D gene: NA
J gene: TRBJ2-1
CDR3 protein: CASSQDFIEQFF
CDR3 DNA: TGCGCCAGCAGCCAAGATTTCATTGAGCAGTTCTTC

clone size: NA
V gene: TRBV11-1
D gene: TRBD2
J gene: TRBJ2-3
CDR3 protein: CAGQVGSGRPASTDTQYF
CDR3 DNA: TGTGCGGGCCAAGTGGGTAGCGGGAGACCCGCAAGCACAGATACGCAGTATTTT

clone size: many
V gene: TRBV18
D gene: NA
J gene: TRBJ2-1
CDR3 protein: CASSPPKGGHDNEQFF
CDR3 DNA: TGTGCCAGCTCACCACCCAAGGGGGGTCATGACAATGAGCAGTTCTTC

clone size: many
V gene: TRBV4-3
D gene: TRBD1
J gene: TRBJ2-7
CDR3 protein: CASSQERWDRVYEQYF
CDR3 DNA: TGCGCCAGCAGCCAAGAGCGGTGGGACAGGGTTTACGAGCAGTACTTC

clone size: NA
V gene: TRBV6-5
D gene: TRBD1
J gene: TRBJ2-3
CDR3 protein: CASSRDRVEYF
CDR3 DNA: TGTGCCAGCAGTAGGGACAGGGTGGAATATTTT

clone size: NA
V gene: TRBV20-1
D gene: NA
J gene: TRBJ2-7
CDR3 protein: CSARSVVLVHEQYF
CDR3 DNA: TGCAGCGCTAGAAGTGTCGTATTGGTCCACGAGCAGTACTTC

clone size: many
V gene: TRBV20-1
D gene: TRBD2
J gene: TRBJ2-3
CDR3 protein: CSAHTGLAPDTQYF
CDR3 DNA: TGCAGTGCTCATACGGGACTAGCTCCAGATACGCAGTATTTT

clone size: NA
V gene: TRBV12-3/TRBV12-4
D gene: NA
J gene: TRBJ1-5
CDR3 protein: CASSFQDTNQPQHF
CDR3 DNA: TGTGCCAGCAGTTTTCAGGACACTAATCAGCCCCAGCATTTT

clone size: NA
V gene: TRBV4-3
D gene: NA
J gene: TRBJ2-6
CDR3 protein: CASSPEWAGADSGANVLTF
CDR3 DNA: TGCGCCAGCAGCCCAGAGTGGGCAGGGGCGGATTCTGGGGCCAACGTCCTGACTTTC

clone size: few
V gene: TRBV6-2/TRBV6-3
D gene: NA
J gene: TRBJ2-3
CDR3 protein: CASSYRGFHTDTQYF
CDR3 DNA: TGTGCCAGCAGTTACAGAGGATTTCACACAGATACGCAGTATTTT

clone size: many
V gene: TRBV9
D gene: NA
J gene: TRBJ2-5
CDR3 protein: CASSQGGETQYF
CDR3 DNA: TGTGCCAGCAGCCAAGGGGGAGAGACCCAGTACTTC

clone size: many
V gene: TRBV6-1
D gene: NA
J gene: TRBJ1-5
CDR3 protein: CASTTVWAEGNQPQHF
CDR3 DNA: TGTGCCAGCACCACTGTCTGGGCGGAAGGCAATCAGCCCCAGCATTTT

clone size: few
V gene: TRBV5-4
D gene: TRBD2
J gene: TRBJ2-7
CDR3 protein: CASSPRPGLADAYEQYF
CDR3 DNA: TGTGCCAGCAGCCCCAGGCCCGGGCTAGCGGACGCCTACGAGCAGTACTTC

clone size: few
V gene: TRBV4-3
D gene: NA
J gene: TRBJ2-2
CDR3 protein: CASSQDVLYTGELFF
CDR3 DNA: TGCGCCAGCAGCCAAGATGTTCTGTACACCGGGGAGCTGTTTTTT

clone size: many
V gene: TRBV6-5
D gene: NA
J gene: TRBJ2-1
CDR3 protein: CASSYGTRDNEQFF
CDR3 DNA: TGTGCCAGCAGTTACGGGACCCGAGACAATGAGCAGTTCTTC

clone size: many
V gene: TRBV2
D gene: TRBD1
J gene: TRBJ2-3
CDR3 protein: CASSGDRGSDTQYF
CDR3 DNA: TGTGCCAGCAGTGGTGACAGGGGTTCGGATACGCAGTATTTT

clone size: few
V gene: TRBV12-3/TRBV12-4
D gene: NA
J gene: TRBJ2-6
CDR3 protein: CASSPMTVSGANVLTF
CDR3 DNA: TGTGCCAGCAGTCCGATGACAGTCTCTGGGGCCAACGTCCTGACTTTC

clone size: many
V gene: TRBV6-1
D gene: NA
J gene: TRBJ2-3
CDR3 protein: CASNGGAYTDTQYF
CDR3 DNA: TGTGCCAGTAACGGGGGAGCCTACACAGATACGCAGTATTTT

clone size: few
V gene: TRBV2
D gene: TRBD2
J gene: TRBJ2-1
CDR3 protein: CASTPHTSGAYNEQFF
CDR3 DNA: TGTGCCAGCACCCCGCACACTAGCGGGGCCTACAATGAGCAGTTCTTC

clone size: few
V gene: TRBV20-1
D gene: TRBD1
J gene: TRBJ2-3
CDR3 protein: CSAHPLGQGAGIDTQYF
CDR3 DNA: TGCAGTGCACACCCCCTGGGACAGGGGGCGGGGATAGATACGCAGTATTTT

clone size: NA
V gene: TRBV20-1
D gene: NA
J gene: TRBJ2-3
CDR3 protein: CSARDSRGTSDTQYF
CDR3 DNA: TGCAGTGCTAGAGATTCCAGGGGCACCTCAGATACGCAGTATTTT

clone size: many
V gene: TRBV14
D gene: NA
J gene: TRBJ2-7
CDR3 protein: CASSQDPNEQYF
CDR3 DNA: TGTGCCAGCAGCCAAGATCCGAACGAGCAGTACTTC

clone size: NA
V gene: TRBV20-1
D gene: TRBD2
J gene: TRBJ2-1
CDR3 protein: CSAKVPSGRVGDEQFF
CDR3 DNA: TGCAGTGCTAAAGTCCCTAGCGGGAGGGTGGGGGATGAGCAGTTCTTC

clone size: NA
V gene: TRBV5-1
D gene: NA
J gene: TRBJ2-3
CDR3 protein: CASSLGGQRTDTQYF
CDR3 DNA: TGCGCCAGCAGCTTGGGCGGACAGCGCACAGATACGCAGTATTTT

clone size: NA
V gene: TRBV5-1
D gene: NA
J gene: TRBJ1-1
CDR3 protein: CASSLTRDNTEAFF
CDR3 DNA: TGCGCCAGCAGCTTGACGCGTGACAACACTGAAGCTTTCTTT

clone size: few
V gene: TRBV7-2
D gene: NA
J gene: TRBJ2-1
CDR3 protein: CASRLLSYNEQFF
CDR3 DNA: TGTGCCAGCAGATTACTTTCCTACAATGAGCAGTTCTTC

clone size: NA
V gene: TRBV7-9
D gene: NA
J gene: TRBJ2-7
CDR3 protein: CASSSDPNEQYF
CDR3 DNA: TGTGCCAGCAGCTCGGACCCGAACGAGCAGTACTTC

clone size: NA
V gene: TRBV9
D gene: TRBD2
J gene: TRBJ2-3
CDR3 protein: CASSVTPTGGSTDTQYF
CDR3 DNA: TGTGCCAGCAGCGTAACCCCCACCGGGGGGAGCACAGATACGCAGTATTTT

clone size: NA
V gene: TRBV7-9
D gene: TRBD2
J gene: TRBJ2-7
CDR3 protein: CAGTSLEIEQYF
CDR3 DNA: TGTGCCGGGACTAGCTTGGAAATTGAGCAGTACTTC

clone size: NA
V gene: TRBV27
D gene: TRBD2
J gene: TRBJ2-7
CDR3 protein: CASSPGLDSISYEQYF
CDR3 DNA: TGTGCCAGCAGTCCAGGACTAGATAGTATTTCCTACGAGCAGTACTTC

clone size: NA
V gene: TRBV7-2
D gene: NA
J gene: TRBJ2-7
CDR3 protein: CASSLGTGSAFYEQYF
CDR3 DNA: TGTGCCAGCAGCTTGGGAACAGGGTCCGCATTCTACGAGCAGTACTTC

clone size: many
V gene: TRBV29-1
D gene: NA
J gene: TRBJ2-1
CDR3 protein: CSVAPTGSSYNEQFF
CDR3 DNA: TGCAGCGTCGCACCGACAGGTAGCTCCTACAATGAGCAGTTCTTC

clone size: NA
V gene: TRBV11-1
D gene: TRBD2
J gene: TRBJ2-1
CDR3 protein: CASSLAFTSGDNEQFF
CDR3 DNA: TGTGCCAGCAGCTTAGCATTTACTAGCGGGGACAATGAGCAGTTCTTC

clone size: many
V gene: TRBV7-2
D gene: TRBD2
J gene: TRBJ2-7
CDR3 protein: CASSSERTSRQYF
CDR3 DNA: TGTGCCAGCAGCTCCGAGCGGACTAGTCGGCAGTACTTC

clone size: many
V gene: TRBV7-2
D gene: TRBD2
J gene: TRBJ2-7
CDR3 protein: CASSPRPGLAYEQYF
CDR3 DNA: TGTGCCAGCAGCCCCCGACCGGGACTAGCGTACGAGCAGTACTTC

clone size: few
V gene: TRBV20-1
D gene: NA
J gene: TRBJ2-4
CDR3 protein: CSARDGTLAKNIQYF
CDR3 DNA: TGCAGTGCTAGAGATGGGACTCTAGCCAAAAACATTCAGTACTTC

clone size: many
V gene: TRBV3-1
D gene: NA
J gene: TRBJ2-1
CDR3 protein: CASSHSSGQRDPNEQFF
CDR3 DNA: TGTGCCAGCAGCCATTCAAGCGGACAGCGTGATCCAAATGAGCAGTTCTTC

clone size: NA
V gene: TRBV7-2
D gene: NA
J gene: TRBJ1-6
CDR3 protein: CASSYTPPPNSPLHF
CDR3 DNA: TGTGCCAGCAGCTACACCCCACCCCCTAATTCACCCCTCCACTTT

clone size: NA
V gene: TRBV4-1
D gene: NA
J gene: TRBJ2-3
CDR3 protein: CASSQDPPSNVVDTQYF
CDR3 DNA: TGCGCCAGCAGCCAAGATCCCCCTAGCAACGTCGTAGATACGCAGTATTTT

clone size: many
V gene: TRBV6-1
D gene: NA
J gene: TRBJ2-2
CDR3 protein: CASSEMVANTGELFF
CDR3 DNA: TGTGCCAGCAGTGAAATGGTCGCGAACACCGGGGAGCTGTTTTTT

clone size: many
V gene: TRBV29-1
D gene: NA
J gene: TRBJ2-3
CDR3 protein: CSVGTASTDTQYF
CDR3 DNA: TGCAGCGTTGGGACAGCTAGCACAGATACGCAGTATTTT

clone size: NA
V gene: TRBV4-3
D gene: NA
J gene: TRBJ2-3
CDR3 protein: CASSPAEGDGTDTQYF
CDR3 DNA: TGCGCCAGCAGCCCAGCGGAAGGGGACGGCACAGATACGCAGTATTTT

clone size: few
V gene: TRBV30
D gene: NA
J gene: TRBJ1-1
CDR3 protein: CAWSVRGFTEAFF
CDR3 DNA: TGTGCCTGGAGTGTTAGGGGATTCACTGAAGCTTTCTTT

clone size: many
V gene: TRBV30
D gene: NA
J gene: TRBJ2-3
CDR3 protein: CASEPGDTQYF
CDR3 DNA: TGTGCCTCGGAGCCCGGGGATACGCAGTATTTT

clone size: NA
V gene: TRBV20-1
D gene: NA
J gene: TRBJ2-1
CDR3 protein: CRADKAAGDNEQFF
CDR3 DNA: TGCAGAGCCGATAAGGCAGCAGGTGACAATGAGCAGTTCTTC